Below, one T cell receptor beta chain is given with its context. The antigen is unknown. Together with a sample-barcoded 5' primer, a J-beta primer mix was included in a second PCR lasting about 7 to 11 cycles. Each cDNA molecule, via a template-switch adaptor with 12 random nucleotides, was tagged. TCRdb reprocessed the 5' RACE reads with MiXCR, giving one entry per CDR3 protein. This table has about 830,000 distinct CDR3 sequences, approximately 59% appearing once. PBMCs numbering at least 7 million were isolated per sample. The sample is drawn from a study of blood T cells in healthy people across ages. Regarding the study as a whole: It was not possible, with unsorted PBMCs, to conclusively compare naive and antigen-experienced cells. Aged donors had fewer naive CD4+ cells and lower diversity than long-lived donors.

This TCR derives from a man aged 30 to 45 in good health. What was sequenced was blood.

The CDR3 DNA follows: TGTGCCACCAGCAGACCGATACAGGGAAGTCTGAAGGAGACCCAGTACTTC. This encodes CATSRPIQGSLKETQYF. V and J are TRBV15 and TRBJ2-5; the D gene is possibly TRBD1 (6 bases). The CDR3 sequence is 17 residues long. CDR1 is LNHNV and CDR2 is YYDKDF in the germline V gene (reference sequence). Trimming removed 2 bases at V and 5 bases at J, with 21 bases between.